A selection of T cell receptor beta chains follows, all from one sample in a study of sequential checkpoint blockade in melanoma. Generated by immunoSEQ multiplex PCR, the TCRdb table keeps only in-frame clones and is missing some. The sample yields 26,000 or so clones, about 89% seen once. The specimen was CD8+ T cells sorted from blood (inferred from file names), collected from a patient given nivolumab and ipilimumab in sequence. These TCRs come from a human donor with melanoma. Both conserved end residues are part of each CDR3. D genes are given only for firm matches.

v_call d_call cdr3_aa
TRBV5-6 - CASSLEGISTEAFF
TRBV2 TRBD2 CASRPTSGSLGTDTQYF
TRBV5-1 TRBD2 CASSLAEGEGPKTNEQFF
TRBV28 - CASTLRGKGELFF
TRBV4-3 TRBD2 CASSQDRLAGTDTQYF
TRBV29-1 - CSASTGNTEAFF
TRBV5-6 - CASSLASAGELFF
TRBV4-2 TRBD2 CASSPGGTSYQSEGVLGELFF
TRBV27 TRBD1 CASSLGTDSTDTQYF
TRBV6-5 TRBD2 CASSWGRASDEQFF
TRBV6-5 TRBD1 CASRSTGGEQYF
TRBV5-6 TRBD2 CASSLLSGTYNEQFF
TRBV2 - CASSEGILATNEKLFF
TRBV27 TRBD2 CASIPAGGQEYYEQYF
TRBV6-6 - CASSYSRMNTEAFF
TRBV27 TRBD2 CASRAGTSGYNEQFF
TRBV4-1 - CASSQDPSYLNTEAFF
TRBV27 TRBD2 CASSPIGTSGGNEQFF
TRBV6-1 - CASREYEQYF
TRBV9 TRBD2 CASSVSGGAGETQYF
TRBV9 - CASSTSGVLQETQYF
TRBV5-6 TRBD2 CASSFPSGRYDEQFF
TRBV5-1 - CASSLAVNTEAFF
TRBV7-6 TRBD2 CASSLPPGLAYEQYF
TRBV11-2 TRBD1 CASTRTGNTEAFF
TRBV5-4 TRBD2 CASSFLAGSDNEQFF
TRBV28 - CASSFQSPLHF
TRBV28 - CASSLLQIQETQYF
TRBV7-6 TRBD1 CASSRDDRGNEQFF
TRBV4-3 TRBD2 CASSQERAGGLQETQYF
TRBV29-1 - CSVALRGNTEAFF
TRBV11-2 TRBD1 CASSRGPRRRAGELFF
TRBV6-5 TRBD1 CASSERAGGFEAFF
TRBV6-5 - CASSYEGGSYGYTF
TRBV9 - CASSVGTAEAFF
TRBV25-1 - CASSEYEGPTNEKLFF
TRBV6-5 TRBD2 CASRPGLAGDYEQYF
TRBV5-1 - CASSAGSTDTQYF
TRBV9 - CASSVGSSEQYF
TRBV10-2 TRBD2 CASSDPAGGNNEQFF
TRBV27 TRBD1 CASSPRDRPPLETQYF
TRBV7-6 TRBD1 CASSPGTGHNEQFF
TRBV13 TRBD2 CASSLGLGAGPSYEQYF
TRBV4-3 TRBD1 CASSQGQGTGGYTF
TRBV11-2 - CASSFTYEQYF
TRBV4-3 TRBD2 CASSQEYTGLEWNEQFF